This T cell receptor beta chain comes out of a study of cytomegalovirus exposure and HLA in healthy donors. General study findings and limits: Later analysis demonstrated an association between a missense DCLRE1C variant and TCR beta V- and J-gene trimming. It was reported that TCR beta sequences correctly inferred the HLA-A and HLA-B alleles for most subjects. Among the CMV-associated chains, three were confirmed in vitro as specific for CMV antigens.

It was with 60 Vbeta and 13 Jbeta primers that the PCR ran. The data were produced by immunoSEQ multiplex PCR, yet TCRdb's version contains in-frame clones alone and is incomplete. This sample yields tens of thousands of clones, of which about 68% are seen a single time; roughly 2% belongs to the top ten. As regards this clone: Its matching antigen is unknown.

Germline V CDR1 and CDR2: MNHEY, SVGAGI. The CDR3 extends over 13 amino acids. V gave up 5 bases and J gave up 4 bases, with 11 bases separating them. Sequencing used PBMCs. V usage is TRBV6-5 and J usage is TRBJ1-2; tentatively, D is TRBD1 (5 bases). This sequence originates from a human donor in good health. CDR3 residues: CASSPPGGYGYTF. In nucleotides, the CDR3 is TGTGCCAGCAGTCCACCCGGGGGCTATGGCTACACCTTC.